This T cell receptor beta chain is drawn from a study of OX40 agonist ivuxolimab in advanced cancers. Study details: While on treatment, patients had intravenous ivuxolimab at 0.01 to 10 mg/kg every 2 weeks. Averaging 60 years in age, with a range of roughly 23 to 80, the cohort was about 86% male. Study-level findings and limits: Partial responders treated at 0.1-3.0 mg/kg exhibited clonal expansion among the lowest measured.

V was shortened by 1 base and J by 5 bases, with 9 bases between the two germline ends. This CDR3 comprises 13 residues. Germline V CDR1 and CDR2: SGHVS, FQNEAQ. A note on this clone: The antigen remains undetermined.

Blood specimens came from baseline, cycle 4 day 1, and cycle 7 day 1. Generated by immunoSEQ multiplex PCR, the TCRdb table keeps only in-frame clones and is missing some. The table has 100,000 to 110,000 clones, 89% seen once. The sequencing used CD4+ or CD8+ T cells sorted from blood, collected in a trial of the OX40 agonist ivuxolimab. The TCR originated in an adult with an advanced solid tumor such as melanoma, head and neck, liver or kidney cancer. V usage is TRBV7-8 and J usage is TRBJ2-7; possibly TRBD1 for D (6 bases). The DNA of the CDR3 is TGTGCCAGCAGCTTAGGACAGGCCAACGAGCAGTACTTC. Residues: CASSLGQANEQYF.